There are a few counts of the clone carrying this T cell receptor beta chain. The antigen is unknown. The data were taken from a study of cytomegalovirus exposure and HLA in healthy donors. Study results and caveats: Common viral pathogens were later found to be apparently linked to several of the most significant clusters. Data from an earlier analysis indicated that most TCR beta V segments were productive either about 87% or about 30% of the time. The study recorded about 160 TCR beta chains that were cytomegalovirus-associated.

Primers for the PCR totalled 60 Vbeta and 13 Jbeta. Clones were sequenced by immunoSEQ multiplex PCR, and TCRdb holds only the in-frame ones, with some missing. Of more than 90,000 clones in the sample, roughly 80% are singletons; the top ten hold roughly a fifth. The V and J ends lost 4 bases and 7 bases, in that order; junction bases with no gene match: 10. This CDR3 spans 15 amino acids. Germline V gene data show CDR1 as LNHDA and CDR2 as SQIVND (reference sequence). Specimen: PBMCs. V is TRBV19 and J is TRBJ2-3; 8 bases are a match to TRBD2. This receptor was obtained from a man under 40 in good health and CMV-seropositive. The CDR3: CASSNPGRVANTQYF. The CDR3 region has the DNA TGTGCCAGTAGTAATCCCGGGAGGGTGGCAAATACGCAGTATTTT.